These 32 T cell receptor beta chains were sequenced from one sample in a study of blood T cell repertoires in COVID-19 (dated by TCRdb to 2020 to 2021). The method was the immunoSEQ multiplex PCR assay. TCRdb took this table from immuneACCESS and kept in-frame rearrangements with V and J called. Such tables lack part of the clones; where checked against another copy, unresolved V genes explain under half of the gap, and the rest is unexplained. Counted in this sample were 300,000 to 450,000 clones; roughly 77% of them appeared once. The top ten hold more than 0.95% of the sample. Material for sequencing was peripheral blood. These TCRs come from a human donor with acute or convalescent COVID-19. The donor label of this sample is uncertain.

The rearrangement joins TRBV27 to TRBJ2-6, with D perhaps TRBD1 (6 bases). The CDR3 is made up of 18 amino acids. CDR1 MNHEY and CDR2 SMNVEV come from the germline V gene (reference sequence). With 8 bases removed from V and 0 bases from J, the gap between germline ends came to 20 bases. The CDR3 spells CASSDRLPLNSGANVLTF. CDR3 nucleotides: TGTGCCAGCTCAGACAGGCTCCCACTCAACTCTGGGGCCAACGTCCTGACTTTC.

V gene TRBV2 combines with J gene TRBJ1-2; no definite D call. The CDR3 loop spans 13 amino acids. CDR1 SNHLY and CDR2 FYNNEI come from the germline V gene. Trimming stripped 4 bases from V and 7 bases from J, with 13 bases between. The chain's CDR3 is CASSGLRPSGYTF. CDR3 in DNA: TGTGCCAGCAGTGGTCTCAGGCCGAGTGGCTACACCTTC.

The chain links TRBV6-5 to TRBJ1-5, with TRBD1 matching 8 bases. The CDR3 has 15 amino acids. CDR1 is MNHEY and CDR2 is SVGAGI in the germline V gene. Losses at the gene ends were 6 bases for V and 4 bases for J; bases not matched to a gene: 8. The CDR3 sequence: CASSKDRGGNQPQHF. In DNA form, the CDR3 reads TGTGCCAGCAGCAAAGACAGGGGAGGGAATCAGCCCCAGCATTTT.

V is TRBV4-1 and J is TRBJ2-3; TRBD2 matches at 7 bases. This CDR3 has 16 amino acids. The germline V gene has CDR1 MGHRA and CDR2 YSYEKL. Losses at the gene ends were 0 bases for V and 2 bases for J; bases not matched to a gene: 5. The CDR3 region has the DNA TGCGCCAGCAGCCAAGATCCGGGGGGAAACACAGATACGCAGTATTTT. As protein: CASSQDPGGNTDTQYF.

This chain uses TRBV27 with TRBJ2-5, with D possibly matching TRBD1 (5 bases). This CDR3 comprises 15 residues. Germline CDR1 and CDR2: MNHEY and SMNVEV (reference sequence). Deletions cut 2 bases from V and 2 bases from J, with 12 bases between. CDR3 loop: CASSLRGLWQETQYF. The DNA for the CDR3 is TGTGCCAGCAGTTTAAGGGGCCTGTGGCAAGAGACCCAGTACTTC.

The chain combines TRBV7-9 with TRBJ1-3; D unresolved. The V and J ends lost 2 bases and 4 bases respectively, with 3 bases between them. This CDR3 contains 12 residues. CDR1 is SEHNR, CDR2 FQNEAQ, per germline (reference sequence). The CDR3 loop reads CASSLRGNTIYF. As DNA, the CDR3 is TGTGCCAGCAGCTTACGGGGAAACACCATATATTTT.

The J gene is TRBJ2-1, the V gene TRBV7-9, with 9 positions matching TRBD1. The germline CDR1 and CDR2 sequences are SEHNR and FQNEAQ (reference sequence). V lost 5 bases to trimming and J lost 2 bases; unmatched junction nucleotides: 7. The CDR3 sequence is 16 residues long. In nucleotides, the CDR3 is TGTGCCAGCAGCCAACCAGGACAGGGGCCCTACAATGAGCAGTTCTTC. Translated: CASSQPGQGPYNEQFF.

This chain connects TRBV28 to TRBJ2-4, with D possibly TRBD1 on 6 matching bases. The germline V gene has CDR1 MDHEN and CDR2 SYDVKM. V lost 5 bases, J lost 5 bases, and 13 bases lay in between. The CDR3 runs 14 residues. The CDR3 sequence: CASSRSGHQNIQYF. CDR3 coding DNA: TGTGCCAGCAGTAGATCGGGACACCAAAACATTCAGTACTTC.

The chain uses TRBV30 and TRBJ1-1; 11 nucleotides agree with TRBD1. The ends lost 6 bases at V and 7 bases at J; junction bases unmatched: 13. Per the germline V gene, CDR1 is GTSNPN and CDR2 is SVGIG (reference sequence). The CDR3 runs to 15 residues. The DNA of the CDR3 is TGTGCCTGCCATCTCCAGGACAGGGGGCCCCTTGAAGCTTTCTTT. Its translation: CACHLQDRGPLEAFF.

J is TRBJ2-5 and V is TRBV6-5; 9 positions agree with TRBD1. The germline gives CDR1 MNHEY, CDR2 SVGAGI. The length of the CDR3 is 14 residues. V lost 8 bases and J lost 2; bases outside the gene matches: 6. CDR3 nucleotide sequence: TGTGCCAGCGGATTTGGACAGGGGCAAGAGACCCAGTACTTC. Translated: CASGFGQGQETQYF.

J is TRBJ2-7 and V is TRBV4-1; no clear D. CDR1 and CDR2 (germline): MGHRA, YSYEKL. Trimming left V 0 bases short and J 4 bases short, with 7 bases between. The CDR3 sequence is 13 residues long. For the CDR3, the DNA is TGCGCCAGCAGCCAAGATACCTATTACGAGCAGTACTTC. Encoded protein: CASSQDTYYEQYF.

In DNA form, the CDR3 reads TGTGCCAGCACCCCCTACCCGACAGGGAAGACTAATTCACCCCTCCACTTT. Its protein product is CASTPYPTGKTNSPLHF. The chain couples TRBV27 to TRBJ1-6; 7 bases are a match to TRBD1. With 7 bases clipped from V and 6 bases from J, the junction kept 15 bases outside the gene matches. This CDR3 is 17 amino acids long. Per germline, CDR1 MNHEY and CDR2 SMNVEV (reference sequence).

As to this clone: One end of the junction is discordant with germline, which a read error may explain. The chain carries TRBV28 and TRBJ1-2, with D tentatively TRBD1 (6 bases). The CDR3 extends over 15 amino acids. Per the germline V gene, CDR1 is MDHEN and CDR2 is SYDVKM. DNA of the CDR3: TGTGCCAGCGTGGGATGGGGGCGGACCTTATATGACTACACCTTC. Protein: CASVGWGRTLYDYTF.

V usage is TRBV24-1 and J usage is TRBJ2-3; possible D gene TRBD2, 5 bases. CDR1 and CDR2 from the germline V gene are KGHDR and SFDVKD. This CDR3 region has 17 residues. Trimming took 4 bases from V and 0 from J, leaving 16 bases between them. CDR3 nucleotides: TGTGCCACCAGTGACCGAGACGTAGCGAGGAGCACAGATACGCAGTATTTT. As protein: CATSDRDVARSTDTQYF.

V gene TRBV7-9 combines with J gene TRBJ1-6, with D possibly being TRBD1 (5 bases). Trimming left V 3 bases short and J 10 bases short, with 10 bases between. CDR1 SEHNR and CDR2 FQNEAQ come from the germline V gene (reference sequence). The CDR3 extends over 13 amino acids. CDR3 sequence reads: CASSFGGNSPLHF. Here the CDR3 DNA reads TGTGCCAGCAGCTTCGGGGGAAACTCACCCCTCCACTTT. The complete variable domain, with remaining parts taken from reference TRBV7-9 and TRBJ1-6, reads DTGVSQNPRHKITKRGQNVTFRCDPISEHNRLYWYRQTLGQGPEFLTYFQNEAQLEKSRLLSDRFSAERPKGSFSTLEIQRTEQGDSAMYLCASSFGGNSPLHFGNGTRLTVT.

The V gene is TRBV5-1, the J gene TRBJ2-7; 14 positions agree with TRBD2. Germline loops: CDR1 SGHRS, CDR2 YFSETQ. CDR3 length: 16 residues. V was pared by 4 bases and J by 4 bases, with 7 bases of the junction left unmatched. Here the CDR3 DNA reads TGCGCCAGCAGCGAGACTAGCGGGAGGGCCAGGTACGAGCAGTACTTC. Translating it yields CASSETSGRARYEQYF. Combining the CDR3 with reference TRBV5-1 and TRBJ2-7 gives the whole variable domain KAGVTQTPRYLIKTRGQQVTLSCSPISGHRSVSWYQQTPGQGLQFLFEYFSETQRNKGNFPGRFSGRQFSNSRSEMNVSTLELGDSALYLCASSETSGRARYEQYFGPGTRLTVT.

V is TRBV5-5 and J is TRBJ2-7; 8 positions match TRBD2. Germline V lookup: CDR1 SGHKS, CDR2 YYEKEE (reference sequence). V shed 3 bases, J shed 2 bases, and the junction held 4 bases outside the gene matches. This CDR3 spans 14 amino acids. For the CDR3, the DNA is TGTGCCAGCAGCTCCGCCGGGGGGGCCTACGAGCAGTACTTC. This sequence encodes CASSSAGGAYEQYF.

As to this clone: Within the sample, other DNA sequences also encode this same CDR3. The V and J genes are TRBV18 and TRBJ1-1, with 9 bases lining up with TRBD1. This CDR3 is built from 14 residues. Per the germline V gene, CDR1 is KGHSH and CDR2 is LQKENI. Trimming cost V 3 bases and J 1 base; bases outside gene matches: 0. CDR3 protein: CASSPGQGNTEAFF. The CDR3 nucleotides are TGTGCCAGCTCACCGGGACAGGGGAACACTGAAGCTTTCTTT.

This clone was detected once. The V call is TRBV2, the J call TRBJ2-1; TRBD2 aligns across 8 bases. Germline V gene lookup returns CDR1 SNHLY and CDR2 FYNNEI. After removal of 7 bases from V and 8 bases from J, the junction contained 16 bases not matched to a gene. The CDR3 consists of 16 residues. Here the CDR3 reads CASTNEAGGIFYEQFF. The CDR3, as DNA: TGTGCCAGCACCAACGAGGCGGGGGGAATTTTCTATGAGCAGTTCTTC.

The rearrangement joins TRBV5-5 to TRBJ1-2; D ambiguous. CDR3 length equals 12 residues. With 1 base removed from V and 3 bases from J, the gap between germline ends came to 4 bases. Germline V gene data show CDR1 as SGHKS and CDR2 as YYEKEE (reference sequence). The CDR3 loop reads CASSLQYYGYTF. The CDR3 DNA reads as TGTGCCAGCAGCTTGCAGTACTATGGCTACACCTTC.

The chain employs TRBV5-8 and TRBJ1-4; D is possibly TRBD1 (5 bases). V was cut by 3 bases and J by 5 bases, with 14 bases left in between. CDR1 is SGHTS, CDR2 YDEGEE, per germline. The CDR3 totals 15 residues. This chain's CDR3 is CASSSGGVTNEKLFF. The DNA of the CDR3 is TGTGCCAGCAGCTCCGGAGGGGTAACAAATGAAAAACTGTTTTTT.

The rearrangement links TRBV7-2 to TRBJ1-1; D is perhaps TRBD1 (6 bases). Per germline, CDR1 SGHTA and CDR2 FQGNSA. The CDR3 length is 14 residues. Trimming took off 5 bases at V and 5 bases at J, with 15 bases between the two ends. The CDR3 DNA reads TGTGCCAGCAGCCTAGGACAGTCTCGGACTGAAGCTTTCTTT. As protein: CASSLGQSRTEAFF.

This clone has ten or more counts. This chain connects TRBV19 to TRBJ1-1; 8 positions match TRBD1. This CDR3 is built from 15 residues. Germline loops: CDR1 LNHDA, CDR2 SQIVND (reference sequence). The trim removed 5 bases at V and 5 bases at J, leaving 10 bases unmatched. CDR3 nucleotide sequence: TGTGCCAGTAGTCCCTACAGGGGGAGGGAGACTGAAGCTTTCTTT. Protein product: CASSPYRGRETEAFF.

The chain has TRBV4-2 and TRBJ1-5, with TRBD1 matching over 9 bases. V lost 4 bases to trimming and J lost 4 bases; unmatched junction nucleotides: 8. Germline V gives CDR1 LGHNA, CDR2 YNFKEQ. This CDR3 spans 16 amino acids. The chain's CDR3 is CASSPPGGQGNQPQHF. The CDR3, as DNA: TGTGCCAGCAGCCCCCCCGGAGGACAGGGGAATCAGCCCCAGCATTTT.

This rearrangement joins TRBV5-5 to TRBJ2-5; no clear D. Trimming cost V 5 bases and J 5 bases, with 13 bases left between them. CDR1 and CDR2 (germline): SGHKS, YYEKEE (reference sequence). CDR3 length equals 13 residues. Written as DNA, the CDR3 is TGTGCCAGCAGAGCTCTCCCCCCCGAGACCCAGTACTTC. Translated, it gives CASRALPPETQYF.

This clone was picked up one time. The chain is built from TRBV19 and TRBJ2-6; weak D call: TRBD1 (5 bases). Trimming removed 9 bases at V and 2 bases at J, with 8 bases between. The V gene's germline CDR1 is LNHDA and CDR2 SQIVND (reference sequence). The CDR3 spans 13 residues. CDR3 sequence: CASQGPGANVLTF. As DNA, the CDR3 is TGTGCCAGCCAGGGTCCTGGGGCCAACGTCCTGACTTTC.

The CDR3 here is CSVWGDTEAFF. The CDR3 coding sequence is TGCAGTGTTTGGGGGGACACTGAAGCTTTCTTT. The chain carries TRBV20-1 and TRBJ1-1; D is perhaps TRBD1 (5 bases). The CDR3 runs to 11 residues. Per the germline V gene, CDR1 is DFQATT and CDR2 is SNEGSKA (reference sequence). V shed 7 bases and J shed 3 bases, with 9 bases lying between them.

In its sample, this clone was seen once. V gene TRBV27 combines with J gene TRBJ2-2, with 7 bases fitting TRBD1. In germline, CDR1 is MNHEY, CDR2 SMNVEV (reference sequence). This CDR3 has 14 residues. V lost 6 bases and J lost 5; bases outside the gene matches: 6. The CDR3 region is CASRRTGVTGELFF. CDR3 nucleotide sequence: TGTGCCAGCAGGCGGACAGGAGTTACCGGGGAGCTGTTTTTT.

The chain combines TRBV3-1 (or the pseudogene TRBV3-2) with TRBJ2-3; D is unclear. With 4 bases removed from V and 8 bases from J, the gap between germline ends came to 16 bases. The CDR3 loop spans 14 amino acids. Germline V gene data show CDR1 as LGHDT and CDR2 as YNNKEL (reference sequence). CDR3 sequence (DNA): TGTGCCAGCAGCCCCCCGAGAAGCCGGTTTACGCAGTATTTT. This gives the protein CASSPPRSRFTQYF.

The chain joins TRBV3-1 (or the pseudogene TRBV3-2) to TRBJ2-1; D gene uncertain. Germline CDR1 is LGHDT and CDR2 is YNNKEL (reference sequence). This CDR3 has 14 residues. V dropped 2 bases and J dropped 7 bases, with 12 bases sitting between them. The CDR3 here is CASSQPPLRNEQFF. The CDR3 region has the DNA TGTGCCAGCAGCCAACCCCCTCTCCGGAATGAGCAGTTCTTC.

The chain recombines TRBV3-1 (or the pseudogene TRBV3-2) with TRBJ2-1, with 9 nucleotides matching TRBD2. CDR1 is LGHDT and CDR2 is YNNKEL in the germline V gene (reference sequence). V lost 4 bases to trimming and J lost 15 bases; unmatched junction nucleotides: 13. The CDR3 extends over 14 amino acids. CDR3 coding DNA: TGTGCCAGCAGCCCGCCGGATAGCGGGAGATGGGTGTTCTTC. Encoded protein: CASSPPDSGRWVFF.

The chain joins TRBV5-4 to TRBJ2-5, with TRBD2 identical over 8 bases. CDR3 length: 15 amino acids. V was pared by 4 bases and J by 5 bases, with 10 bases of the junction left unmatched. The germline gives CDR1 SGHNT, CDR2 YYREEE (reference sequence). CDR3 nucleotides: TGTGCCAGCAGCAACCGACAAGCGGGAGTGGAGACCCAGTACTTC. Translation gives CASSNRQAGVETQYF.